This T cell receptor (beta chain) was sequenced for a study of CD8 T cells in ankylosing spondylitis. Points from the study as a whole: Matched ankylosing spondylitis synovial fluid reportedly showed significant enrichment of disease-linked clones.

The CDR3 length is 16 residues. Germline values: CDR1 SGHNT, CDR2 YENEEA. V gave up 5 bases and J gave up 7 bases; unmatched junction bases: 9. TCRdb fed the 5' RACE reads into MiXCR, producing one record per CDR3 protein. The sample yields 150,000 to 200,000 distinct CDR3 sequences, about 32% seen once. In its sample, this clonotype was seen many times. Its antigen is not identified. The sample taken for sequencing was synovial fluid, either unsorted or a sorted T cell fraction (not recorded which). The gene calls are TRBV11-3 and TRBJ2-5; 14 bases match TRBD2. This TCR was recovered from a male donor with ankylosing spondylitis. CDR3 coding DNA: TGTGCCAGCAGCACGGTGACTAGCGGGGGGGCCGGGACCCAGTACTTC. Translated: CASSTVTSGGAGTQYF.